This TCR beta chain was captured by sequencing in a study of blood T cell repertoires in COVID-19. Across the study: T cells, B-cell-depleted T cells, or PBMCs supplied cDNA or gDNA.

CDR3 size: 16 residues. V gave up 4 bases and J gave up 1 base, with 18 bases separating them. Germline CDR1 reads SGHNT; CDR2 reads YYREEE (reference sequence). The table came from immunoSEQ multiplex PCR; TCRdb's copy has only in-frame clones and leaves some out. The sample has about 240,000 clones; approximately 83% are singletons. The source is a man aged 30 to 45 who had recovered from COVID-19. The chain has TRBV5-4 and TRBJ2-7, with a possible D match to TRBD1 (6 bases). What was sequenced was peripheral blood. CDR3 in amino acids: CASSKDHRGGSYEQYF. The CDR3 nucleotides read TGTGCCAGCAGCAAAGACCATCGAGGGGGTTCCTACGAGCAGTACTTC. Looking up the rest from reference TRBV5-4 and TRBJ2-7 gives the full variable domain: ETGVTQSPTHLIKTRGQQVTLRCSSQSGHNTVSWYQQALGQGPQFIFQYYREEENGRGNFPPRFSGLQFPNYSSELNVNALELDDSALYLCASSKDHRGGSYEQYFGPGTRLTVT.